These T cell receptor beta chains were read from a single sample in a study of blood T cell repertoires in COVID-19. The repertoire was sequenced with immunoSEQ multiplex PCR; TCRdb's copy has only in-frame clones and lacks some. The table lists roughly 220,000 clones, roughly 84% of them singletons. The sample was peripheral blood. These receptor sequences come from a woman younger than 45 who had recovered from COVID-19. The CDR3 runs from the conserved cysteine through the conserved F or W. D genes are given only for firm matches. Size is stated for part of the rows, as once, few or many counts, or as a class when the clone is expanded.

>.|TRBV15|TRBJ1-3|.
CATSPLGTDLRGTIYF
TGTGCCACCTCCCCCCTCGGGACTGACTTGCGTGGCACCATATATTTT
>.|TRBV28|TRBJ2-5|TRBD2
CASSEGLAAETQYF
TGTGCCAGCAGCGAGGGACTAGCGGCGGAGACCCAGTACTTC
>.|TRBV5-4|TRBJ2-1|TRBD2
CASSFDSGTSYNEQFF
TGTGCCAGCAGCTTCGATAGCGGGACCTCCTACAATGAGCAGTTCTTC
>.|TRBV10-2|TRBJ2-5|.
CASSESKSGETQYF
TGCGCCAGCAGTGAGTCTAAATCGGGGGAGACCCAGTACTTC
>.|TRBV27|TRBJ2-1|TRBD2
CASSFFSLAGRDEQFF
TGTGCCAGCAGTTTCTTTAGTCTAGCGGGGCGGGATGAGCAGTTCTTC
>.|TRBV18|TRBJ1-3|.
CASSPQQGKNSGNTIYF
TGTGCCAGCTCACCACAACAGGGAAAGAACTCTGGAAACACCATATATTTT
>.|TRBV9|TRBJ1-1|TRBD1
CASSGQTGVGTEAFF
TGTGCCAGCAGCGGACAGACAGGGGTTGGCACTGAAGCTTTCTTT
>.|TRBV6-5|TRBJ1-2|.
CASTPGLYYGYTF
TGTGCCAGCACTCCAGGACTATACTATGGCTACACCTTC
>once|TRBV7-3|TRBJ2-5|TRBD1
CASSLFQGAGATQYF
TGTGCCAGCAGCTTATTCCAGGGGGCAGGGGCGACCCAGTACTTC
>few|TRBV4-1|TRBJ1-5|.
CASGIGLFDQPQHF
TGCGCCAGCGGAATTGGACTTTTCGATCAGCCCCAGCATTTT
>many|TRBV30|TRBJ1-1|.
CAWSVDSLRAFF
TGTGCCTGGAGTGTTGACAGCCTCCGAGCTTTCTTT